This TCR beta chain was identified during a study of cytomegalovirus exposure and HLA in healthy donors. A multiplex PCR was run with 60 Vbeta primers and 13 Jbeta primers. Measured with immunoSEQ multiplex PCR; TCRdb has only the in-frame clones, and not every one. The table lists more than 100,000 clones, 60% to 75% of them singletons. With V trimmed by 5 bases and J by 7 bases, 10 bases remained unmatched. Germline V gene data show CDR1 as LGHNA and CDR2 as YNFKEQ. This CDR3 has 17 residues. Study-wide results and caveats: In a later analysis, a missense DCLRE1C variant was linked to TCR beta V- and J-gene trimming.

In regard to this clone: Its antigen is unknown.

This sequence was found in a woman between 45 and 65 years old in good health and CMV-seropositive. Sequenced input: PBMCs. The chain couples TRBV4-2 to TRBJ2-1; 14 nucleotides align to TRBD2. CDR3 sequence: CASSGTSGGLQGNEQFF. The CDR3 DNA follows: TGTGCCAGCAGCGGGACTAGCGGGGGCCTACAGGGGAATGAGCAGTTCTTC.